This T cell receptor (beta chain) derives from a study of post-analysis software for immune sequencing data. Study background: Relapsing-remitting, secondary progressive and progressive-relapsing forms of multiple sclerosis all featured among disease courses.

Prepared libraries of TCR beta cDNA carried unique molecular identifiers. From the PCR reads, TCRdb called clonotypes with MiXCR, one entry per CDR3 protein. The sample yields roughly 430,000 distinct CDR3 sequences, 35% to 45% seen once. CDR1 is LNHNV and CDR2 is YYDKDF in the germline V gene (reference sequence). CDR3 length: 15 amino acids. Trimming took 3 bases from V and 9 from J, leaving 18 bases between them. This clonotype was recorded a few times. Its antigen is still unknown. Study-wide results and caveats: People with multiple sclerosis had a significantly lower normalized Chao1 diversity than controls did. Roughly five TRBV segments appeared more often in patients than in controls, and TRBV5-6, TRBV5-1 and TRBV20-1 were among these. With F measure, samples from one preparation batch clustered together strongly.

The source is a girl aged 2-9 years with multiple sclerosis. The rearrangement joins TRBV15 to TRBJ1-5, with D perhaps matching TRBD1 (5 bases). Sequenced input: blood. Here the CDR3 DNA reads TGTGCCACCAGCAGTAGCAGTCAGGGCCCGCGGCCCCAGCATTTT. Translation gives CATSSSSQGPRPQHF. The variable domain in full, with the rest retrieved from reference TRBV15 and TRBJ1-5, is DAMVIQNPRYQVTQFGKPVTLSCSQTLNHNVMYWYQQKSSQAPKLLFHYYDKDFNNEADTPDNFQSRRPNTSFCFLDIRSPGLGDTAMYLCATSSSSQGPRPQHFGDGTRLSIL.